The 30 T cell receptor beta chains below all came from one sample that was sequenced in a study of OX40 agonist ivuxolimab in advanced cancers. Library prep was done by the immunoSEQ multiplex PCR assay. Not all clones reach the TCRdb copy of this immuneACCESS table, which keeps in-frame sequences only. Checked studies attribute under half of the gap to unresolved V genes and leave the rest unexplained. This sample has fewer than 35,000 clones in its table, and approximately 90% of those were observed once. Approximately 25% of the sample goes to the ten largest clones. The source was CD4+ or CD8+ T cells sorted from blood, collected in a trial of the OX40 agonist ivuxolimab. The origin of the receptors is an adult with an advanced solid tumor such as melanoma, head and neck, liver or kidney cancer.

V and J are TRBV14 and TRBJ2-1; D is tentatively TRBD1 or TRBD2 (5 bases each). V shed 4 bases and J shed 3 bases, with 10 bases lying between them. The CDR3 consists of 14 residues. The V gene's germline CDR1 is SGHDN and CDR2 FVKESK. Here the CDR3 reads CASSLGTVYNEQFF. The CDR3 DNA is TGTGCCAGCAGCCTCGGGACGGTCTACAATGAGCAGTTCTTC.

This sequence joins TRBV19 and TRBJ2-1; D gene uncertain. V lost 4 bases to trimming and J lost 3 bases, with 10 bases between them. The CDR3 spans 14 residues. Germline loops: CDR1 LNHDA, CDR2 SQIVND (reference sequence). CDR3: CASSRAGHYNEQFF. Written as DNA, the CDR3 is TGTGCCAGTAGTAGGGCCGGCCACTACAATGAGCAGTTCTTC. Full variable domain (missing parts from reference TRBV19 and TRBJ2-1): DGGITQSPKYLFRKEGQNVTLSCEQNLNHDAMYWYRQDPGQGLRLIYYSQIVNDFQKGDIAEGYSVSREKKESFPLTVTSAQKNPTAFYLCASSRAGHYNEQFFGPGTRLTVL.

The J gene is TRBJ2-1, the V gene TRBV11-2; D is ambiguous. Germline V gene sequence: CDR1 SGHAT, CDR2 FQNNGV. This CDR3 has 11 residues. V shed 11 bases and J shed 8 bases, with 13 bases lying between them. DNA for the CDR3: TGTGCCGTCGACTTGCCCCATGAGCAGTTCTTC. It encodes CAVDLPHEQFF.

The rearrangement links TRBV7-9 to TRBJ2-1; TRBD2 agrees at 7 bases. This CDR3 has 13 amino acids. Germline values: CDR1 SEHNR, CDR2 FQNEAQ (reference sequence). Unmatched junction bases numbered 7, after V lost 5 bases and J lost 9 bases. Here the CDR3 DNA reads TGTGCCAGCAGCCATCGGGAGGACTTTGAGCAGTTCTTC. It is translated as CASSHREDFEQFF.

The V gene is TRBV4-3, the J gene TRBJ2-6; D might be TRBD2 (6 bases). V was trimmed by 0 bases and J by 0 bases, leaving 6 bases between them. The CDR3 contains 16 residues. Germline V gene sequence: CDR1 LGHNA, CDR2 YSLEER. The CDR3 nucleotides read TGCGCCAGCAGCCAAGACGGGAGCTCTGGGGCCAACGTCCTGACTTTC. Residues: CASSQDGSSGANVLTF.

The chain employs TRBV6-5 and TRBJ2-1, with D unresolved. Germline V gene sequence: CDR1 MNHEY, CDR2 SVGAGI. V shed 6 bases and J shed 2 bases, with 8 bases lying between them. The CDR3 sequence is 13 residues long. CDR3 coding DNA: TGTGCCAGCAGCCTAAGGACCTACAATGAGCAGTTCTTC. It encodes CASSLRTYNEQFF.

The gene calls are TRBV14 and TRBJ2-1; perhaps TRBD2 as D (6 bases). CDR1 is SGHDN and CDR2 is FVKESK in the germline V gene. Trimming left V 4 bases short and J 2 bases short, with 9 bases between. The CDR3 has 14 amino acids. The CDR3 coding sequence is TGTGCCAGCAGCCGGGAGGAGCCCTACAATGAGCAGTTCTTC. Translating gives CASSREEPYNEQFF.

V and J are TRBV13 and TRBJ2-5; D not resolved. Germline loops: CDR1 PRHDT, CDR2 FYEKMQ (reference sequence). The CDR3 consists of 11 residues. Trimming cost V 4 bases and J 0 bases, with 0 bases left between them. This chain's CDR3 is CASSYQETQYF. The CDR3 coding sequence is TGTGCCAGCAGCTACCAAGAGACCCAGTACTTC.

The chain uses TRBV5-5 and TRBJ2-4; no clear D. V was trimmed by 4 bases and J by 1 base, leaving 12 bases between them. Per germline, CDR1 SGHKS and CDR2 YYEKEE (reference sequence). CDR3 size: 15 residues. CDR3 coding DNA: TGTGCCAGCAGCCCTTCGGACCAGGCCAAAAACATTCAGTACTTC. It is translated as CASSPSDQAKNIQYF.

This chain joins TRBV19 and TRBJ2-7; D may be TRBD1 (6 bases). V was pared by 3 bases and J by 3 bases, with 15 bases between. Germline CDR1 LNHDA, CDR2 SQIVND (reference sequence). This CDR3 has 15 amino acids. The CDR3 DNA reads TGTGCCAGTAGTATTAGTCAGGGGTTTGGCTACGAGCAGTACTTC. It yields the protein CASSISQGFGYEQYF.

The rearrangement uses TRBV7-8 and TRBJ2-1; 10 bases match TRBD1. The CDR3 sequence is 16 residues long. The germline CDR1 and CDR2 sequences are SGHVS and FQNEAQ. J lost 10 bases, V lost 5 bases, and 14 bases had no gene match. CDR3 sequence (DNA): TGTGCCAGCAGCGACTGGACAGGGGGATTCTCAGGGGAGCAGTTCTTC. Translation: CASSDWTGGFSGEQFF.

This chain joins TRBV6-6 and TRBJ1-1; a possible D gene is TRBD1 (6 bases). This CDR3 region has 15 residues. Germline lookup yields CDR1 MNHNY and CDR2 SVGAGI (reference sequence). Trimming removed 7 bases from V and 10 bases from J, with 25 bases in between. CDR3 region: CASTLDRRGVLGAFF. CDR3 DNA: TGTGCCAGCACCTTAGACAGGAGGGGCGTGCTCGGAGCTTTCTTT.

This chain uses TRBV27 with TRBJ2-7; 11 positions match TRBD2. CDR1 MNHEY and CDR2 SMNVEV come from the germline V gene (reference sequence). After removal of 5 bases from V and 0 bases from J, the junction contained 6 bases not matched to a gene. This CDR3 region has 16 residues. Here the CDR3 reads CASSTRTSGRSYEQYF. In DNA form, the CDR3 reads TGTGCCAGCAGTACGCGGACTAGCGGGCGCTCCTACGAGCAGTACTTC.

The gene calls are TRBV7-9 and TRBJ2-7, with TRBD2 matching 7 bases. CDR1 SEHNR and CDR2 FQNEAQ come from the germline V gene (reference sequence). The V gene end was trimmed by 1 base and the J gene end by 2 bases; junction bases not matched to a gene: 5. This CDR3 has 15 amino acids. The CDR3 coding sequence is TGTGCCAGCAGCTTAGGCCCCCGGGGGGCCTACGAGCAGTACTTC. Its translation is CASSLGPRGAYEQYF.

The V and J genes are TRBV7-8 and TRBJ2-1; 12 positions match TRBD2. V lost 1 base and J lost 10; bases outside the gene matches: 2. Germline CDR1 reads SGHVS; CDR2 reads FQNEAQ. This CDR3 spans 14 amino acids. CDR3 nucleotide sequence: TGTGCCAGCAGCTTAGAACTAGCGGGAGGAGAGCAGTTCTTC. Translation: CASSLELAGGEQFF.

This clone occurred once. The V gene is TRBV5-6, the J gene TRBJ2-7; D tentatively fits TRBD1 or TRBD2 (5 bases each). The germline CDR1 and CDR2 sequences are SGHDT and YYEEEE. The CDR3 consists of 16 residues. With 1 base removed from V and 4 bases from J, the gap between germline ends came to 18 bases. The CDR3: CASSLLPSGTEYEQYF. CDR3 coding DNA: TGTGCCAGCAGCTTGCTTCCTTCCGGGACCGAGTACGAGCAGTACTTC.

This chain uses TRBV30 with TRBJ2-7; D is possibly TRBD1 or TRBD2 (6 bases each). The CDR3 runs 15 residues. Germline V gives CDR1 GTSNPN, CDR2 SVGIG (reference sequence). The V and J ends lost 3 bases and 2 bases respectively, with 17 bases between them. The CDR3 nucleotides read TGTGCCTGGAGCCCAATCGGGGGCGCTGCCTACGAGCAGTACTTC. This sequence encodes CAWSPIGGAAYEQYF.

This chain uses TRBV7-2 with TRBJ2-3, with 9 positions matching TRBD2. Per the germline V gene, CDR1 is SGHTA and CDR2 is FQGNSA. This CDR3 contains 15 residues. After removal of 1 base from V and 7 bases from J, the junction contained 6 bases not matched to a gene. CDR3 sequence reads: CASSLGVSGRNTQYF. Written as DNA, the CDR3 is TGTGCCAGCAGCTTAGGTGTTAGCGGGAGAAATACGCAGTATTTT.

In this sample, this clone turned up a few times. This sequence joins TRBV6-5 and TRBJ1-5; TRBD1 agrees at 9 bases. CDR1 is MNHEY and CDR2 is SVGAGI in the germline V gene. The CDR3 has 14 residues. V lost 6 bases to trimming and J lost 5 bases; unmatched junction nucleotides: 5. The CDR3: CASRYRGLDQPQHF. The CDR3 DNA is TGTGCCAGCAGGTACAGGGGGCTGGATCAGCCCCAGCATTTT.

The chain links TRBV6-5 to TRBJ1-2; maybe TRBD1 (5 bases). Germline CDR1 is MNHEY and CDR2 is SVGAGI. This CDR3 contains 13 residues. V lost 6 bases and J lost 5, with 13 bases in between. CDR3 loop: CASRNTGAYGYTF. The CDR3 coding sequence is TGTGCCAGCAGGAATACAGGCGCGTATGGCTACACCTTC.

This chain's CDR3 is CASSLLDGYSGNTIYF. The CDR3 nucleotides are TGTGCCAGCAGCTTACTGGACGGCTACTCTGGAAACACCATATATTTT. The chain is built from TRBV7-8 and TRBJ1-3; D gene unclear. The V and J ends lost 2 bases and 0 bases respectively, with 11 bases between them. CDR3 length: 16 residues. From germline, CDR1 is SGHVS and CDR2 FQNEAQ.

The chain combines TRBV19 with TRBJ2-3; D is perhaps TRBD2 (6 bases). This CDR3 is 14 amino acids long. Germline CDR1 LNHDA, CDR2 SQIVND (reference sequence). V lost 6 bases and J lost 4, with 14 bases in between. Here the CDR3 reads CASSWRVGADTQYF. As DNA, the CDR3 is TGTGCCAGTAGCTGGAGGGTAGGGGCAGATACGCAGTATTTT.

Here the CDR3 reads CAWRDPRGSQVTDTQYF. CDR3 in DNA: TGTGCCTGGAGGGACCCCCGGGGCAGCCAGGTGACAGATACGCAGTATTTT. The V and J genes are TRBV30 and TRBJ2-3; D assignment may be TRBD1 or TRBD2 (5 bases each). Trimming cost V 3 bases and J 3 bases, with 22 bases left between them. Looked up from germline, CDR1 is GTSNPN and CDR2 is SVGIG (reference sequence). CDR3 size: 17 residues. The full variable domain, in which reference TRBV30 and TRBJ2-3 provide the parts outside the CDR3, is SQTIHQWPATLVQPVGSPLSLECTVEGTSNPNLYWYRQAAGRGLQLLFYSVGIGQISSEVPQNLSASRPQDRQFILSSKKLLLSDSGFYLCAWRDPRGSQVTDTQYFGPGTRLTVL.

The chain has TRBV28 and TRBJ1-5; D remains ambiguous. Germline V lookup: CDR1 MDHEN, CDR2 SYDVKM. V dropped 2 bases and J dropped 4 bases, with 12 bases sitting between them. The CDR3 has 15 amino acids. The CDR3 spells CASSLLEILNQPQHF. The CDR3 DNA reads as TGTGCCAGCAGTTTACTCGAGATACTAAATCAGCCCCAGCATTTT.

The chain links TRBV5-4 to TRBJ1-1; unclear D gene. This CDR3 comprises 15 residues. The V end was cut by 0 bases, the J end by 4 bases, with 13 bases between. Germline V gene data show CDR1 as SGHNT and CDR2 as YYREEE (reference sequence). CDR3 region: CASSLGRWGSTEAFF. CDR3 nucleotides: TGTGCCAGCAGCTTGGGGAGGTGGGGAAGCACTGAAGCTTTCTTT. Complete variable domain (other parts from reference TRBV5-4 and TRBJ1-1): ETGVTQSPTHLIKTRGQQVTLRCSSQSGHNTVSWYQQALGQGPQFIFQYYREEENGRGNFPPRFSGLQFPNYSSELNVNALELDDSALYLCASSLGRWGSTEAFFGQGTRLTVV.

This chain uses TRBV25-1 with TRBJ1-2, with D possibly TRBD1 on 6 matching bases. Germline V gives CDR1 MGHDK, CDR2 SYGVNS. This CDR3 region has 16 residues. The V and J ends lost 3 bases and 3 bases respectively, with 17 bases between them. As DNA, the CDR3 is TGTGCCAGCAGTGATATAGAGGGGGGTCGGTACTATGGCTACACCTTC. Translating gives CASSDIEGGRYYGYTF.

The chain links TRBV7-9 to TRBJ1-5; maybe TRBD1 (5 bases). The V gene lost 8 bases and the J gene lost 8 bases, with 13 bases spanning the gap. Germline values: CDR1 SEHNR, CDR2 FQNEAQ (reference sequence). The CDR3 runs to 12 residues. CDR3 protein: CASGIGAEPQHF. Written as DNA, the CDR3 is TGTGCCAGCGGAATAGGGGCCGAGCCCCAGCATTTT. Supplemented by reference TRBV7-9 and TRBJ1-5, the full variable domain reads DTGVSQNPRHKITKRGQNVTFRCDPISEHNRLYWYRQTLGQGPEFLTYFQNEAQLEKSRLLSDRFSAERPKGSFSTLEIQRTEQGDSAMYLCASGIGAEPQHFGDGTRLSIL.

The rearrangement links TRBV5-1 to TRBJ2-5, with 9 nucleotides matching TRBD2. The CDR3 runs 16 residues. The J segment lost 5 bases and the V segment lost 2 bases, leaving 10 bases of the junction unmatched. CDR1 and CDR2 from the germline V gene are SGHRS and YFSETQ. CDR3 residues: CASSFAGGRGQETQYF. The CDR3 DNA follows: TGCGCCAGCAGCTTCGCGGGAGGGCGAGGACAGGAGACCCAGTACTTC. The variable domain in full, completed from reference TRBV5-1 and TRBJ2-5, reads KAGVTQTPRYLIKTRGQQVTLSCSPISGHRSVSWYQQTPGQGLQFLFEYFSETQRNKGNFPGRFSGRQFSNSRSEMNVSTLELGDSALYLCASSFAGGRGQETQYFGPGTRLLVL.

This chain connects TRBV6-5 to TRBJ2-1; D might be TRBD1 (6 bases). The CDR3 contains 16 residues. Germline loops: CDR1 MNHEY, CDR2 SVGAGI. V was trimmed by 2 bases and J by 0 bases, leaving 11 bases between them. As DNA, the CDR3 is TGTGCCAGCAGTTACGACAGGACAAGCTCCTACAATGAGCAGTTCTTC. This sequence encodes CASSYDRTSSYNEQFF.

This clone was recorded a few times. V usage is TRBV7-9 and J usage is TRBJ2-1, with 12 bases that match TRBD2. The CDR3 sequence is 15 residues long. CDR1 SEHNR and CDR2 FQNEAQ come from the germline V gene (reference sequence). The V gene end was trimmed by 5 bases and the J gene end by 6 bases; junction bases not matched to a gene: 5. The CDR3 nucleotides are TGTGCCAGCAGCCAGCTAGCGGGAGGGCTCAATGAGCAGTTCTTC. Residues: CASSQLAGGLNEQFF.